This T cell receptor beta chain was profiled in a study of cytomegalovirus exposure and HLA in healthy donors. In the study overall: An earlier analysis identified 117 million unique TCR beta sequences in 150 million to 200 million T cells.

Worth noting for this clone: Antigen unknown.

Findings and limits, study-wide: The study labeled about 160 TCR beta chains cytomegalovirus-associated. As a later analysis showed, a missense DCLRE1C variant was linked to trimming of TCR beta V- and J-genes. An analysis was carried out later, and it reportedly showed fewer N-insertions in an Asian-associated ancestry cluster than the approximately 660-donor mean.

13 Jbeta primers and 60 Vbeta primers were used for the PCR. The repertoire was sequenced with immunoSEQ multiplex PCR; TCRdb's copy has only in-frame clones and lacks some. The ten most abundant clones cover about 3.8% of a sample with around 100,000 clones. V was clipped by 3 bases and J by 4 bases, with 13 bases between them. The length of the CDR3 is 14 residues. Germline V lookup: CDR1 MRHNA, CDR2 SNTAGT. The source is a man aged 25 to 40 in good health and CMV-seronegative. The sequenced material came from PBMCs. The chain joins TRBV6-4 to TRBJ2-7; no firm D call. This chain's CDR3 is CASSETAGPYEQYF. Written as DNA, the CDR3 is TGTGCCAGCAGTGAAACTGCTGGGCCTTACGAGCAGTACTTC.